This T cell receptor beta chain was retrieved from a study of CD8+ T cells in alopecia areata. This CDR3 contains 16 residues. Germline trimming cut 5 bases from V and 6 bases from J; bases unmatched to any gene: 11. Germline-derived CDR1 and CDR2 are SGHTA and FQGNSA. Sequencing templates came from extracted RNA that was reverse transcribed into cDNA. Profiling relied on immunoSEQ multiplex PCR, and the TCRdb table lists in-frame clones only, not all of them. The top ten clones hold 1.6% of a sample with 200,000 to 250,000 clones, more than 45% of them seen once. Documented treatment: oral pan-JAK inhibitor, 5-10 mg twice daily. Peripheral blood and lesional scalp punch biopsies came from alopecia areata patients. On this clone itself: Its cognate antigen is unknown.

General study points: Higher clonality and more expanded CD8+ clones appeared in lesional than normal scalp. For patients receiving tofacitinib, scalp clonality and expanded CD8+ clones among the top 100 significantly decreased.

The rearrangement links TRBV7-2 to TRBJ1-2, with 11 bases identical to TRBD1. The receptor was derived from a human donor with alopecia areata. Sample: CD4+ T cells sorted from blood, taken at week 4, from a patient treated with tofacitinib. The CDR3 here is CASSARLDRGPDGYTF. The DNA for the CDR3 is TGTGCCAGCAGCGCCCGTCTGGACAGGGGGCCGGATGGCTACACCTTC.